Listed below are T cell receptor beta chains from one sample, sequenced in a study of post-analysis software for immune sequencing data. MiXCR was run by TCRdb on the PCR reads, yielding one entry per CDR3 protein. The data hold 800,000 to 950,000 distinct CDR3 sequences, with under 70% observed a single time. What was sequenced was blood. Source of these receptors: a girl under 18 with multiple sclerosis. The CDR3 runs from the conserved cysteine through the conserved F or W. Fields, in order: D gene, J gene, V gene, clone size, CDR3 DNA, CDR3 protein. D genes are given only for firm matches. Only some rows state a clone size, as once, few, many or a class for expanded clones.

>NA|TRBJ2-1|TRBV13|NA
TGTGCCAGCAGCTCCCGACAGCCATACTATGAGCAGTTCTTC
CASSSRQPYYEQFF
>TRBD2|TRBJ2-7|TRBV6-1|NA
TGTGCCAGCAGTATTAGCGGGGTAATGAGCCACGAGCAGTACTTC
CASSISGVMSHEQYF
>TRBD1|TRBJ1-2|TRBV30|NA
TGTGCCTGGAGTGGACAGGGGCCGGGTGGCTACACCTTC
CAWSGQGPGGYTF
>NA|TRBJ1-4|TRBV12-3/TRBV12-4|few
TGTGCCAGCAGTTTAGGAGGTCCTGGCGAAAAACTGTTTTTT
CASSLGGPGEKLFF
>TRBD2|TRBJ2-7|TRBV7-9|few
TGTGCCAGCAGCTTAGCGACCCTAGCGGGAGGGTATAACGAGCAGTACTTC
CASSLATLAGGYNEQYF
>TRBD2|TRBJ2-3|TRBV18|few
TGTGCCAGCTCACCACCACTAGCGGGAAGTAGCACAGATACGCAGTATTTT
CASSPPLAGSSTDTQYF
>TRBD1|TRBJ2-7|TRBV7-9|few
TGTGCCAGCAGCTCGGACAGGCACTCCTACGAGCAGTACTTC
CASSSDRHSYEQYF
>NA|TRBJ2-3|TRBV27|NA
TGTGCCAGCAGTCCATGGGTGCAGACGGGAGATACGCAGTATTTT
CASSPWVQTGDTQYF
>NA|TRBJ2-7|TRBV2|few
TGTGCCAGCAGTGTCGTTCCAACTGGCGAGCAGTACTTC
CASSVVPTGEQYF
>NA|TRBJ1-2|TRBV15|NA
TGTGCCACCAGCAGAGATCTTAACACAGACTATGGCTACACCTTC
CATSRDLNTDYGYTF
>NA|TRBJ2-5|TRBV5-1|NA
TGCGCCAGCAGCTCACCTCAAGAGACCCAGCACTTC
CASSSPQETQHF
>TRBD1|TRBJ2-7|TRBV29-1|few
TGCAGCGCAAAGGGACAGGCGGCCTACGAGCAGTACTTC
CSAKGQAAYEQYF
>NA|TRBJ1-2|TRBV20-1|NA
TGCAGTGCTAGAGCAGTAGTGGGCCAGTTCTTCGACACCTTC
CSARAVVGQFFDTF
>NA|TRBJ2-5|TRBV7-7|NA
TGTGCCAGCAGCCAAAACCTACTAGAGACCCAGTACTTC
CASSQNLLETQYF
>TRBD1|TRBJ2-5|TRBV7-9|few
TGTGCCAGCAGCCACCGGGACAGATACCAAGAGACCCAGTACTTC
CASSHRDRYQETQYF
>TRBD2|TRBJ2-1|TRBV2|few
TGTGCCCGGGAGGGTAGCGGGAGGGCCTCTTCCCTCAATGAGCAGTTCTTC
CAREGSGRASSLNEQFF
>TRBD1|TRBJ1-5|TRBV6-6|NA
TGTGCCAGCAGCCACAGGGGAGGGGGTGCGAGCAATCAGCCCCGGCATTTT
CASSHRGGGASNQPRHF
>TRBD1|TRBJ2-7|TRBV12-3/TRBV12-4|NA
TGTGCCAGCAGTCGAGGACAGGGGAACTACGAGCAGTACTTC
CASSRGQGNYEQYF
>TRBD1|TRBJ2-3|TRBV20-1|few
TGCAGTGCTAGAGAGAAGGGACAGGGGACAGATACGCAGTATTTT
CSAREKGQGTDTQYF
>NA|TRBJ2-3|TRBV20-1|NA
TGCAGTGCTTCCTGTGGAGCGGGCAGCACAGATACGCAGTATTTT
CSASCGAGSTDTQYF
>NA|TRBJ2-6|TRBV5-1|NA
TGCGCCAGCAGCTTGGTACAGGGCTCTGGGGCCAACGTCCTGACTTTC
CASSLVQGSGANVLTF
>NA|TRBJ1-5|TRBV29-1|NA
TGCAACGTTGCATGGGGGCCGAAACAGCCCCAGCATTTT
CNVAWGPKQPQHF
>NA|TRBJ2-7|TRBV15|once
TGTGTCACCAGCAGGGATCCGGGGACGGGGTACGAGCAGTACTTC
CVTSRDPGTGYEQYF
>TRBD1|TRBJ2-3|TRBV5-6|NA
TGTGCCAGCAGCTTGGGGACAGGGAGGCCAGATACGCAGTATTTT
CASSLGTGRPDTQYF
>TRBD2|TRBJ2-5|TRBV20-1|few
TGCAGTGCCAGAACCGGGACTAGCGGGGGATGGGAGACCCAGTACTTC
CSARTGTSGGWETQYF
>TRBD2|TRBJ2-7|TRBV5-5|NA
TGTGCCAGCAGACGCGATCCTAGCGGGCCACCCTACGAGCAGTACTTC
CASRRDPSGPPYEQYF
>NA|TRBJ2-3|TRBV10-3|few
TGTGCCATCAGTGAGCCCCCCCCTAGCACAGATACGCAGTATTTT
CAISEPPPSTDTQYF
>NA|TRBJ1-1|TRBV27|few
TGTGCCAGCAGTTTATACAGGGACACTGAAGCTTTCTTT
CASSLYRDTEAFF
>NA|TRBJ1-2|TRBV12-3/TRBV12-4|NA
TGTGCCAGCAAAGATTCGGCGGCCGGCAGGAATTATGGCTACACCTTC
CASKDSAAGRNYGYTF
>TRBD2|TRBJ2-3|TRBV6-2/TRBV6-3|NA
TGTGCCAGCAGTTACTCGAAAGCGGGGCACACAGATACGCAGTATTTT
CASSYSKAGHTDTQYF
>NA|TRBJ2-1|TRBV27|NA
TGTGCCAGCAGTTTCGGATCCGATGGGGAGCAGTTCTTC
CASSFGSDGEQFF
>NA|TRBJ1-4|TRBV5-1|NA
TGCGCCAGCAGGACAGGAACCTGGGACAATGAAAAACTGTTTTTT
CASRTGTWDNEKLFF
>TRBD1|TRBJ2-7|TRBV20-1|NA
TGCAGTGCTAGAGATTTGAGACAGGGTGCCTACGAGCAGTACTTC
CSARDLRQGAYEQYF
>TRBD2|TRBJ2-5|TRBV12-3/TRBV12-4|few
TGTGCCAGCAGTTTGTGGCGGGGGGTCCTCCAAGAGACCCAGTACTTC
CASSLWRGVLQETQYF
>NA|TRBJ2-1|TRBV20-1|NA
TGCAGTGTCAAGGATGTGGGGCTGGGCGATGAGCAGTTCTTC
CSVKDVGLGDEQFF
>TRBD2|TRBJ2-5|TRBV12-3/TRBV12-4|NA
TGTGCCAGCAGTCCCAGCGGGACGGGCAATGAGCAGTACTTC
CASSPSGTGNEQYF
>TRBD2|TRBJ2-1|TRBV15|NA
TGTGCCACCAGCAGGACTAGCGGGTTAGGCTACAATGAGCAGTTCTTC
CATSRTSGLGYNEQFF
>TRBD1|TRBJ2-7|TRBV6-5|few
TGTGCCAGCAGTTACGCTTCGGGACAGTCCTACGAGCAGTACTTC
CASSYASGQSYEQYF
>TRBD1|TRBJ2-5|TRBV29-1|NA
TGCAGCGGCGGAGTCGGGACAGGGCACCGTGGAGAGACCCAGTACTTC
CSGGVGTGHRGETQYF
>NA|TRBJ2-7|TRBV7-7|few
TGTGCCAGCAGCCGAGACCTGGACAGCTCCTACGAGCAGTACTTC
CASSRDLDSSYEQYF
>NA|TRBJ1-2|TRBV9|NA
TGTGCCAGCAGCGTAGGAGCACTAACGTACTATGGCTACACCTTC
CASSVGALTYYGYTF
>TRBD2|TRBJ2-1|TRBV29-1|few
TGCAGAGCTTGGGGAGCGGGAGCCCCTGGTAGTGAGCAGTTCTTC
CRAWGAGAPGSEQFF
>NA|TRBJ1-1|TRBV10-3|NA
TGTGCCATCAGTGAGGAGGCTAACACTGAAGCTTTCTTT
CAISEEANTEAFF
>NA|TRBJ1-5|TRBV12-5|NA
TGTGCTAGTGGTTTGAGCCTCGGGCTGCCCCAGCATTTT
CASGLSLGLPQHF
>TRBD2|TRBJ2-1|TRBV7-2|once
TGTGCCAGCAGCTTAATAACTAGCGGGGGGGGCGAGCAGTTCTTC
CASSLITSGGGEQFF
>NA|TRBJ2-1|TRBV20-1|once
TGCAGTGCGACACTTGCGGACGGAACCTACGAGCAGTTCTTC
CSATLADGTYEQFF
>TRBD2|TRBJ2-5|TRBV7-6|NA
TGTGCCAGCAGCTTAGGGACTCGGACTAGCGGTCAAGAGACCCAGTACTTC
CASSLGTRTSGQETQYF
>NA|TRBJ1-1|TRBV6-5|NA
TGTGCCAGCAGTTACCTAGGGCTGAAAGGTTCAGCTTTCTTT
CASSYLGLKGSAFF
>TRBD1|TRBJ1-2|TRBV9|NA
TGTGCCGGCAGCGTAGGAGGGACAGGGGGCCCTGGCTACACCTTC
CAGSVGGTGGPGYTF
>NA|TRBJ2-1|TRBV7-3|NA
TGTGCCAGCAGCTTTAGCCAAGCATCCTACAATGAGCAGTTCTTC
CASSFSQASYNEQFF
>NA|TRBJ2-7|TRBV7-6|NA
TGTGCCAGCAGCTTAGATCTCGCCCTAGCGATTCTCTACGAGCAGTACTTC
CASSLDLALAILYEQYF
>NA|TRBJ2-1|TRBV9|few
TGTGCCAGCAGCGTTAGCTATAGACGTAATGATGAGCAGTTCTTC
CASSVSYRRNDEQFF
>NA|TRBJ2-1|TRBV20-1|few
TGCAGTGCTTGGGCAAGGCGGCAAAATGAGCAGTTCTTC
CSAWARRQNEQFF
>NA|TRBJ1-5|TRBV5-1|NA
TGCGCCAGCAGCTTGGAGTCAGATGGACAGCCCCAGCATTTT
CASSLESDGQPQHF
>NA|TRBJ2-7|TRBV29-1|NA
TGCAGCGCGCTGCAGGGGGGACACGAGCAGTACTTC
CSALQGGHEQYF
>TRBD2|TRBJ2-1|TRBV4-2|few
TGTGCCAGCAGCCACGGACTAGCGGGATTCCACAATGAGCAGTTCTTC
CASSHGLAGFHNEQFF
>TRBD1|TRBJ1-2|TRBV6-5|NA
TGTGCCAGCAGTACACGACAGGGTAGGGGCTACACCTTC
CASSTRQGRGYTF
>NA|TRBJ2-2|TRBV7-7|NA
TGTGCCAGCAGCTTGGACCTGACAGTAACCGGGGAGCGGTTTTTT
CASSLDLTVTGERFF